Following are 20 T cell receptor beta chains from one sample sequenced in a study. Method: immunoSEQ multiplex PCR; TCRdb's copy keeps in-frame clones and lacks some. This sample has about 68,000 clones, with about 93% found just once. The sequencing sample was made of PBMCs. The receptors come from a man aged 35-49 years with rheumatoid arthritis.

The chain carries TRBV18 and TRBJ1-1, with 9 nucleotides matching TRBD1. V was clipped by 3 bases and J by 2 bases; unmatched bases: 7. CDR1 is KGHSH, CDR2 LQKENI, per germline. CDR3 length equals 16 residues. The chain's CDR3 is CASSPLPDRGNTEAFF. The CDR3 DNA reads TGTGCCAGCTCACCCTTACCGGACAGGGGAAACACTGAAGCTTTCTTT. Filled out from reference TRBV18 and TRBJ1-1, the complete variable domain reads NAGVMQNPRHLVRRRGQEARLRCSPMKGHSHVYWYRQLPEEGLKFMVYLQKENIIDESGMPKERFSAEFPKEGPSILRIQQVVRGDSAAYFCASSPLPDRGNTEAFFGQGTRLTVV.

The V gene is TRBV6-6, the J gene TRBJ2-2; TRBD2 agrees at 8 bases. V lost 6 bases to trimming and J lost 2 bases; unmatched junction nucleotides: 8. This CDR3 has 16 amino acids. Germline assignment: CDR1 MNHNY and CDR2 SVGAGI (reference sequence). CDR3 bases: TGTGCCAGCAGGCCCCGGGCGGGGGGAAACACCGGGGAGCTGTTTTTT. Protein sequence: CASRPRAGGNTGELFF.

The chain joins TRBV28 to TRBJ1-3; TRBD1 matches at 7 bases. This CDR3 comprises 15 residues. Germline V lookup: CDR1 MDHEN, CDR2 SYDVKM. The J segment lost 1 base and the V segment lost 6 bases, leaving 6 bases of the junction unmatched. The CDR3: CASSAPTGSGNTIYF. In DNA, the CDR3 is TGTGCCAGCAGCGCCCCGACAGGGTCTGGAAACACCATATATTTT.

As DNA, the CDR3 is TGTGCCACCTATCCCCAAGGAGGGTACATGAACACTGAAGCTTTCTTT. This translates into CATYPQGGYMNTEAFF. This chain links TRBV2 with TRBJ1-1; D remains unclear. The length of the CDR3 is 16 residues. The germline V gene encodes CDR1 SNHLY and CDR2 FYNNEI. V was trimmed by 10 bases and J by 0 bases, leaving 21 bases between them.

The rearrangement joins TRBV5-1 to TRBJ2-7; TRBD2 aligns across 14 bases. Unmatched junction bases numbered 4, after V lost 5 bases and J lost 0 bases. Germline-derived CDR1 and CDR2 are SGHRS and YFSETQ. This CDR3 is 16 amino acids long. CDR3 sequence (DNA): TGCGCCAGCAGACGGACTAGCGGGGGGACCTCCTACGAGCAGTACTTC. Encoded protein: CASRRTSGGTSYEQYF.

This rearrangement joins TRBV5-1 to TRBJ1-2; D is uncertain. This CDR3 region has 16 residues. Germline CDR1 SGHRS, CDR2 YFSETQ. V shed 0 bases and J shed 4 bases, with 16 bases lying between them. The CDR3 region has the DNA TGCGCCAGCAGCTTGGTCGCGGTTGCACGGTCCTATGGCTACACCTTC. As protein: CASSLVAVARSYGYTF.

The chain is built from TRBV6-5 and TRBJ2-2; weak D call: TRBD1 (6 bases). The CDR3 length is 14 residues. Trimming shortened V by 2 bases and J by 6 bases, and 10 bases separated the two germline ends. Looked up from germline, CDR1 is MNHEY and CDR2 is SVGAGI. CDR3 coding DNA: TGTGCCAGCAGTTACGAGGGGGTAGCCGGGGAGCTGTTTTTT. Translated, it gives CASSYEGVAGELFF.

This clone was seen just once. V and J are TRBV6-5 and TRBJ1-4; no clear D gene. Germline CDR1 reads MNHEY; CDR2 reads SVGAGI. The length of the CDR3 is 15 residues. Trimming pared 6 bases from V and 4 bases from J, leaving 15 bases between. The CDR3 DNA reads as TGTGCCAGCAGCCTACGACACGGAGTTAATGAAAAACTGTTTTTT. Protein product: CASSLRHGVNEKLFF.

V is TRBV18 and J is TRBJ1-2; D unclear. In germline, CDR1 is KGHSH, CDR2 LQKENI. CDR3 length equals 14 residues. V was cut by 3 bases and J by 2 bases, with 10 bases left in between. In DNA, the CDR3 is TGTGCCAGCTCACCGTCACAGAACAACTATGGCTACACCTTC. Its translation: CASSPSQNNYGYTF.

The chain uses TRBV12-5 and TRBJ2-7; D is ambiguous. V lost 5 bases and J lost 3, with 5 bases in between. This CDR3 has 11 amino acids. Germline lookup yields CDR1 LGHNT and CDR2 FRNRAP. CDR3 in DNA: TGTGCTAGTGGTACCAACTACGAGCAGTACTTC. It yields the protein CASGTNYEQYF.

J is TRBJ1-2 and V is TRBV19, with D possibly matching TRBD1 (6 bases). V was clipped by 0 bases and J by 4 bases, with 15 bases between them. Germline V gene data show CDR1 as LNHDA and CDR2 as SQIVND (reference sequence). The CDR3 runs to 16 residues. CDR3 nucleotide sequence: TGTGCCAGTAGTATAGACCCCCGGACAGCCCCCTATGGCTACACCTTC. It yields the protein CASSIDPRTAPYGYTF.

The chain's CDR3 is CATALRSSGNTIYF. The CDR3 DNA sequence: TGTGCCACCGCCCTAAGGAGCTCTGGAAACACCATATATTTT. This chain links TRBV27 with TRBJ1-3; D is uncertain. The CDR3 extends over 14 amino acids. Per the germline V gene, CDR1 is MNHEY and CDR2 is SMNVEV (reference sequence). Trimming shortened V by 10 bases and J by 0 bases, and 13 bases separated the two germline ends.

The chain joins TRBV9 to TRBJ2-7; D uncertain. The CDR3 consists of 15 residues. Trimming pared 4 bases from V and 2 bases from J, leaving 16 bases between. Germline CDR1 is SGDLS and CDR2 is YYNGEE. The CDR3 sequence is CASSPVIGEPYEQYF. CDR3 sequence (DNA): TGTGCCAGCAGCCCTGTAATTGGAGAACCCTACGAGCAGTACTTC.

The J gene is TRBJ1-2, the V gene TRBV7-9; no clear D gene. Per the germline V gene, CDR1 is SEHNR and CDR2 is FQNEAQ (reference sequence). V lost 3 bases to trimming and J lost 5 bases, with 13 bases between them. The CDR3 sequence is 14 residues long. Here the CDR3 DNA reads TGTGCCAGCAGCTTGTCCCGCAACCTTTATGGCTACACCTTC. It encodes CASSLSRNLYGYTF.

The chain is built from TRBV10-3 and TRBJ1-2, with 9 positions matching TRBD1. From germline, CDR1 is ENHRY and CDR2 SYGVKD. The trim removed 6 bases at V and 2 bases at J, leaving 10 bases unmatched. CDR3 length: 16 amino acids. CDR3 DNA sequence: TGTGCCATCAGGTCCGGGACAGGGAGCCGAAACTATGGCTACACCTTC. Protein sequence: CAIRSGTGSRNYGYTF.

The rearrangement uses TRBV6-2 or TRBV6-3 and TRBJ2-5; no clear D. This CDR3 spans 15 amino acids. Trimming took off 0 bases at V and 3 bases at J, with 11 bases between the two ends. Per the germline V gene, CDR1 is MNHEY and CDR2 is SVGEGT. CDR3 region: CASSYSFSEEETQYF. Here the CDR3 DNA reads TGTGCCAGCAGTTACTCGTTTTCAGAGGAAGAGACCCAGTACTTC.

A few counts support this clone. The chain combines TRBV24-1 with TRBJ1-4; 8 nucleotides align to TRBD1. V lost 4 bases, J lost 10 bases, and 16 bases stayed unmatched. Germline V gene sequence: CDR1 KGHDR, CDR2 SFDVKD. The CDR3 length is 17 residues. The CDR3 here is CATSEGTGLPLEGKLFF. The CDR3 coding sequence is TGTGCCACCAGTGAGGGGACAGGTTTACCCCTTGAAGGAAAACTGTTTTTT.

V and J are TRBV5-1 and TRBJ2-3, with TRBD1 matching 9 bases. The V segment lost 0 bases and the J segment 3 bases; nucleotides outside the gene matches: 5. The CDR3 has 16 amino acids. Germline lookup yields CDR1 SGHRS and CDR2 YFSETQ. The CDR3 is CASSLGDRVGTDTQYF. The CDR3 bases are TGCGCCAGCAGCTTGGGGGACAGGGTAGGAACAGATACGCAGTATTTT.

The chain uses TRBV11-3 and TRBJ2-3; tentative D call: TRBD2 (5 bases). Trimming cost V 5 bases and J 3 bases, with 6 bases left between them. The CDR3 extends over 12 amino acids. Germline V lookup: CDR1 SGHNT, CDR2 YENEEA. The CDR3: CASSPGTDTQYF. The CDR3 DNA reads TGTGCCAGCAGCCCGGGGACAGATACGCAGTATTTT.

This CDR3 is CASSLDGGGLDSPLHF. The CDR3 nucleotides read TGTGCCAGCAGCTTGGATGGAGGGGGTTTGGATTCACCCCTCCACTTT. The chain recombines TRBV5-4 with TRBJ1-6; D possibly corresponds to TRBD1 (6 bases). V lost 0 bases to trimming and J lost 8 bases, with 15 bases between them. This CDR3 contains 16 residues. Looked up from germline, CDR1 is SGHNT and CDR2 is YYREEE (reference sequence).